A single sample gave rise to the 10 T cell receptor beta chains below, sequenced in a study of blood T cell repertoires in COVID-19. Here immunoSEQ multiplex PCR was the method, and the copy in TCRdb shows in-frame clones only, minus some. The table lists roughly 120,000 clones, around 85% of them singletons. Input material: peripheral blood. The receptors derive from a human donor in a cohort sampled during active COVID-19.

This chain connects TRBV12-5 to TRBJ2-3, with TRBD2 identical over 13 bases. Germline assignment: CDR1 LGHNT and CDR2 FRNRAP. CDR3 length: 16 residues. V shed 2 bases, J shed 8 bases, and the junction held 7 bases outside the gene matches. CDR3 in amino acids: CASGLTTSGGPGTQYF. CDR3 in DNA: TGTGCTAGTGGTTTGACGACTAGCGGGGGGCCGGGTACGCAGTATTTT.

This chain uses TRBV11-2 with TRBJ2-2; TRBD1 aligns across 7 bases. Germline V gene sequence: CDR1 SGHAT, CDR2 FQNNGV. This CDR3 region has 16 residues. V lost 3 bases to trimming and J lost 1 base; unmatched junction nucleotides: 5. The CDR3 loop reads CASSLKGARNTGELFF. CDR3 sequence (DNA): TGTGCCAGCAGCTTGAAGGGGGCAAGGAACACCGGGGAGCTGTTTTTT.

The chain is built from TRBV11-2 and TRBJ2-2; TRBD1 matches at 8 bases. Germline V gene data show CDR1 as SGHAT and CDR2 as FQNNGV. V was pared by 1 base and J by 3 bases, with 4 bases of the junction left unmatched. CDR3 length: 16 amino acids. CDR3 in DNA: TGTGCCAGCAGCTTAGGCCAGGGGGCTGACACCGGGGAGCTGTTTTTT. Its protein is CASSLGQGADTGELFF.

CDR3 sequence (DNA): TGTGCCAGCAGTTCCCTCGGGGACACCGGGGAGCTGTTTTTT. Amino acids: CASSSLGDTGELFF. The chain joins TRBV6-5 to TRBJ2-2, with D perhaps matching TRBD2 (5 bases). Germline loops: CDR1 MNHEY, CDR2 SVGAGI. The CDR3 has 14 amino acids. With 4 bases removed from V and 3 bases from J, the gap between germline ends came to 9 bases.

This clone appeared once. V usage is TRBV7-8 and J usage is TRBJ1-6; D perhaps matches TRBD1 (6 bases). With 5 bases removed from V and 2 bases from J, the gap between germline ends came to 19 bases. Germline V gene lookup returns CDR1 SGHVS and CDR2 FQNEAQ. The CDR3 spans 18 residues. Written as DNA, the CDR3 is TGTGCCAGCAGCCAATACGGACAGACTACAACCTATAATTCACCCCTCCACTTT. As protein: CASSQYGQTTTYNSPLHF.

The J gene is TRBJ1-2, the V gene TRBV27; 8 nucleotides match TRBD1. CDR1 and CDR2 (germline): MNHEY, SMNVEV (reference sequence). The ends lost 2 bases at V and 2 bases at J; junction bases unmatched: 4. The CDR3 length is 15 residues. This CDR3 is CASSLAGQGNYGYTF. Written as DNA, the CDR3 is TGTGCCAGCAGTTTAGCAGGACAGGGCAACTATGGCTACACCTTC.

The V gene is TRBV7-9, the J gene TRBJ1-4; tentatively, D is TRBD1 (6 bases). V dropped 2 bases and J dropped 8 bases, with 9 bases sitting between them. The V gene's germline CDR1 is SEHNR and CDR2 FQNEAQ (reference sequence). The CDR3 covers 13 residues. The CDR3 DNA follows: TGTGCCAGCAGCTTAAATGGGGGCGAAAAACTGTTTTTT. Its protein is CASSLNGGEKLFF.

This CDR3 is CASSFRDRSNQPQHF. CDR3 in DNA: TGTGCCAGCAGCTTCCGGGACAGATCAAATCAGCCCCAGCATTTT. The chain recombines TRBV7-2 with TRBJ1-5, with 7 bases lining up with TRBD1. The junction had 6 bases not matched to a gene; V was cut back by 3 bases and J by 4 bases. Per the germline V gene, CDR1 is SGHTA and CDR2 is FQGNSA. There are 15 residues in the CDR3.

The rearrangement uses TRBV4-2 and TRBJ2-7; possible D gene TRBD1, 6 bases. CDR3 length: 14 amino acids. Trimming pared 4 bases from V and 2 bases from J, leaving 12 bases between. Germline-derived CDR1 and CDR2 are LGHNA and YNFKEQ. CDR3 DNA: TGTGCCAGCAGCCCCCAGGGGACCACCTACGAGCAGTACTTC. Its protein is CASSPQGTTYEQYF.

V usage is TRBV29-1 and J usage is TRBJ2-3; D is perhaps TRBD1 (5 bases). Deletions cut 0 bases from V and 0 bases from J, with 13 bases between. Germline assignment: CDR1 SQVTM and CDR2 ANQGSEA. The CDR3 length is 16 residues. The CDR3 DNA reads TGCAGCGTTGAAGATGCTGCAGGGCTTAGCACAGATACGCAGTATTTT. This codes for CSVEDAAGLSTDTQYF.